The sequence of this T cell receptor beta chain was determined in a study of read filtering for tumor transcriptome and immune sequencing. Molecular barcoded adaptors covering alpha/delta and beta/gamma chains were used on about 0.4 ug RNA. TCRdb used MiXCR to reprocess the reads, holding one entry per CDR3 protein. The sample carries 85,000 to 100,000 distinct CDR3 sequences, 20% to 25% recorded once. This clonotype has only a few counts. From germline, CDR1 is MDHEN and CDR2 SYDVKM. This CDR3 has 15 amino acids. With V trimmed by 5 bases and J by 1 base, 7 bases remained unmatched. The chain combines TRBV28 with TRBJ2-5, with TRBD1 matching 7 bases. What was sequenced was a population of CD138-negative cells sorted from bone marrow. This clonotype was obtained from a donor at least 40 years old with multiple myeloma. In nucleotides, the CDR3 is TGTGCCAGCAGTGGATCCGGGACAGTCCAAGAGACCCAGTACTTC. Translating gives CASSGSGTVQETQYF.